This T cell receptor beta chain was identified in a study of blood T cell repertoires in COVID-19. Turning to the study itself: COVID-19 samples collected from the United States, Italy and Spain covered acute and convalescent phases. T cells, B-cell-depleted T cells, or PBMCs provided the cDNA or gDNA that served as material.

Original processing notes: The authors estimated nucleated cell counts from reference gene primer amplification. Assay used: immunoSEQ multiplex PCR; TCRdb lists only in-frame clones, some missing. Clonal size and the V and J genes are those of that table, whereas D and trimming came from the DNA. The data contain roughly 140,000 clones, more than 65% of them singletons. The germline V gene encodes CDR1 DFQATT and CDR2 SNEGSKA (reference sequence). The CDR3 length is 12 residues. Trimming took 3 bases from V and 4 from J, leaving 7 bases between them. The source of this sequence is a woman aged 45-65 years in a cohort sampled during active or convalescent COVID-19. This chain links TRBV20-1 with TRBJ2-1; no reliable D call. Sequenced input: peripheral blood. The CDR3 reads CSASFGYNEQFF. DNA for the CDR3: TGCAGTGCTAGTTTCGGGTACAATGAGCAGTTCTTC.